This T cell receptor (beta chain) was sequenced for a study of cytomegalovirus exposure and HLA in healthy donors. Across the study: An analysis done earlier identified 95 million to 140 million unique TCR beta sequences from 200 million or so T cells. Notes on the study in general: Common viral pathogens (according to a later analysis) appeared linked to several of the most significant clusters. Reported findings show TCR beta sequences accurately forecast HLA-A and HLA-B alleles in most subjects. Within the data, a cluster of highly shared sequence variants was likely a sequencing artifact.

CDR1 is ENHRY and CDR2 is SYGVKD in the germline V gene. The CDR3 length is 11 residues. The V and J ends lost 2 bases and 8 bases respectively, with 6 bases between them. PCR employed 60 Vbeta and 13 Jbeta primers. Sequencing used immunoSEQ multiplex PCR; TCRdb keeps in-frame clones, though not all of them. The sample consists of about 120,000 clones, about 80% of them appearing once. The sample holds a few counts of this clone. Its antigen is not identified. The TCR was taken from a woman aged 18-29 years in good health and CMV-seronegative. The V and J genes are TRBV10-3 and TRBJ1-2; D gene unclear. Sequenced sample: PBMCs. CDR3 protein: CAISEGRGYTF. The CDR3 region has the DNA TGTGCCATCAGTGAGGGGAGGGGCTACACCTTC.